The present T cell receptor (beta chain) was sequenced within a study of T cell responses to AZD1222 COVID-19 vaccine. Study observations and caveats: Donors were largely white British and mainly female; clonal diversity was possibly underestimated. Spike-specific TCR breadth and depth both grew after two AZD1222 doses.

The table came from immunoSEQ multiplex PCR; TCRdb's copy has only in-frame clones and leaves some out. The sample contains about 190,000 clones, about nine tenths of which appear only once. The CDR3 is 13 residues long. V was cut by 0 bases and J by 8 bases, with 13 bases left in between. The V gene's germline CDR1 is GTSNPN and CDR2 SVGIG (reference sequence). On this clone: The antigen is unknown.

The source is an adult in good health. The sequenced sample was peripheral blood, obtained on day 0 of MenACWY control vaccination. The chain carries TRBV30 and TRBJ1-2; perhaps TRBD1 as D (6 bases). The CDR3, as DNA: TGTGCCTGGAGTGTACTACCCAGGGGAGGCTACACCTTC. As protein: CAWSVLPRGGYTF.